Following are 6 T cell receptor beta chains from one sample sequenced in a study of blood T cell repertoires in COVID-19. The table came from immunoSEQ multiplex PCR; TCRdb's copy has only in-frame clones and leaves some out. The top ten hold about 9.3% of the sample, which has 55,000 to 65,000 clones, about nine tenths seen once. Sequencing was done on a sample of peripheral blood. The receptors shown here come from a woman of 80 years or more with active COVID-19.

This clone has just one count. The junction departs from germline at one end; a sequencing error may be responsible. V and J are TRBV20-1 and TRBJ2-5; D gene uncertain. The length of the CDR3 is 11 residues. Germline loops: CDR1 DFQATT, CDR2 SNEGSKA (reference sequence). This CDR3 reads CSARDPTKLDF. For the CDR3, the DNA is TGCAGTGCTAGAGACCCCACCAAGCTTGACTTC.

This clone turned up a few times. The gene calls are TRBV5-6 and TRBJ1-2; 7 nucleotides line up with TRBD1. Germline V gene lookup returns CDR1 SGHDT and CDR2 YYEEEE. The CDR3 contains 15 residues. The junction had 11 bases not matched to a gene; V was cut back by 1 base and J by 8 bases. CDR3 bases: TGTGCCAGCAGCTTGCGGTCAGGGGGTCCGATCGGCTACACCTTC. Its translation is CASSLRSGGPIGYTF.

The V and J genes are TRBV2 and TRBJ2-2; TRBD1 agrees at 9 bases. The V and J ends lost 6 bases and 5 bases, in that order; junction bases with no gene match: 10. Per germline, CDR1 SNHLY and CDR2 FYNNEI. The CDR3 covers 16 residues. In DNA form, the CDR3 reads TGTGCCAGCAGGAGGGGAGGGACAGGGAGTACCGGGGAGCTGTTTTTT. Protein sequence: CASRRGGTGSTGELFF.

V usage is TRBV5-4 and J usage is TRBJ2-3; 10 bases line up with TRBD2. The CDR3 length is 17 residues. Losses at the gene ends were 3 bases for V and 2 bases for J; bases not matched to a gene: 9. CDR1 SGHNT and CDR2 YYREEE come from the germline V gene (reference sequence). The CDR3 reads CASSSLTSGRFTDTQYF. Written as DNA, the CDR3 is TGTGCCAGCAGCTCCCTGACTAGCGGGCGATTCACAGATACGCAGTATTTT.

CDR3 in amino acids: CAGETGEPNTEAFF. The CDR3, as DNA: TGTGCCGGTGAAACAGGGGAACCGAACACTGAAGCTTTCTTT. The chain combines TRBV21-1 with TRBJ1-1; whether TRBD1, the table's D call, matches the DNA was not checked. TRBV21-1 is recorded as a pseudogene. The CDR3 is made up of 14 amino acids.

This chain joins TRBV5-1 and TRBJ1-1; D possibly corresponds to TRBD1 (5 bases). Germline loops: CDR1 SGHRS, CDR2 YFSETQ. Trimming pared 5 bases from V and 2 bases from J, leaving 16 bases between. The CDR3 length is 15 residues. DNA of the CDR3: TGCGCCAGCAGGGAGGGGACGGTGAGTAACACTGAAGCTTTCTTT. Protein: CASREGTVSNTEAFF. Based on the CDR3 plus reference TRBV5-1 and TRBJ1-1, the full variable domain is KAGVTQTPRYLIKTRGQQVTLSCSPISGHRSVSWYQQTPGQGLQFLFEYFSETQRNKGNFPGRFSGRQFSNSRSEMNVSTLELGDSALYLCASREGTVSNTEAFFGQGTRLTVV.